Described below is a single TCR beta chain sequence and its context. The source of the sample is a study of blood T cell repertoires in COVID-19. Germline-derived CDR1 and CDR2 are MDHEN and SYDVKM. The CDR3 sequence is 15 residues long. Trimming pared 7 bases from V and 5 bases from J, leaving 17 bases between. Clones were read by immunoSEQ multiplex PCR, and TCRdb kept only the in-frame ones, dropping some. The sample contains 300,000 to 450,000 clones, 87% of which appear only once. The sequencing sample was made of peripheral blood. J is TRBJ2-2 and V is TRBV28; a possible D gene is TRBD2 (7 bases). This clonotype was sampled from a woman in her twenties or thirties with COVID-19, enrolled during active disease. CDR3 nucleotides: TGTGCCAGCACTCCAGCCGGGGGGCGAACCGGGGAGCTGTTTTTT. This gives the protein CASTPAGGRTGELFF.